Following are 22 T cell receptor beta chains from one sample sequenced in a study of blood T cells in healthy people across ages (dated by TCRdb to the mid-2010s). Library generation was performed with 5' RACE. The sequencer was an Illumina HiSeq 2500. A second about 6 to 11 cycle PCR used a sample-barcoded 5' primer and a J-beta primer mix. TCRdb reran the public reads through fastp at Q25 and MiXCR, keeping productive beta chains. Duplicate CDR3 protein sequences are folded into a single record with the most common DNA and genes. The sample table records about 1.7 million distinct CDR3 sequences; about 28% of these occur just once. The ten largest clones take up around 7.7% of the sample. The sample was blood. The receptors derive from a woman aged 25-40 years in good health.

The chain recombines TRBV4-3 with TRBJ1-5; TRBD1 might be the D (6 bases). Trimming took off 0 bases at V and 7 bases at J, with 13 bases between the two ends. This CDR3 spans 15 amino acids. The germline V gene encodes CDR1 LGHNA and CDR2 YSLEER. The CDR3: CASSQELGRGQPQHF. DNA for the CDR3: TGCGCCAGCAGCCAAGAATTGGGGAGGGGGCAGCCCCAGCATTTT.

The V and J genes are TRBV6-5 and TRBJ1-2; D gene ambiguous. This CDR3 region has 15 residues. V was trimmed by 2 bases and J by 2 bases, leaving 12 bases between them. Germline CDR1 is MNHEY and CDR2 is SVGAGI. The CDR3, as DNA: TGTGCCAGCAGTTACGAAGGGAACCTAAACTATGGCTACACCTTC. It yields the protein CASSYEGNLNYGYTF.

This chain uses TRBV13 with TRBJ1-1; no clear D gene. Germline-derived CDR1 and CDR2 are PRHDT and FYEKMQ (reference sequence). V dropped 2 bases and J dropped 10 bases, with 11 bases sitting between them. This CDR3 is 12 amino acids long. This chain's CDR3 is CASSLWPDGAFF. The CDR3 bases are TGTGCCAGCAGCTTATGGCCAGATGGAGCTTTCTTT.

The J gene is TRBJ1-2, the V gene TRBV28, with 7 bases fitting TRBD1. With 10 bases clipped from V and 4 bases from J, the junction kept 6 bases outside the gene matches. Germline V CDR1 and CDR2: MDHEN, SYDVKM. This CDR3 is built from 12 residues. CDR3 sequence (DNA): TGTGCCACCGGGACAGAAAGCTATGGCTACACCTTC. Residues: CATGTESYGYTF.

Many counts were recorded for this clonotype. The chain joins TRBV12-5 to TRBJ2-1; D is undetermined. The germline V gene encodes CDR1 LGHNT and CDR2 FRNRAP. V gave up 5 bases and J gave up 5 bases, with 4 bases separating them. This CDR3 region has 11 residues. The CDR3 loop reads CASGHNNEQFF. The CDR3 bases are TGTGCTAGTGGTCATAACAATGAGCAGTTCTTC. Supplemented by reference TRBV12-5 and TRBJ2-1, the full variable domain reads DARVTQTPRHKVTEMGQEVTMRCQPILGHNTVFWYRQTMMQGLELLAYFRNRAPLDDSGMPKDRFSAEMPDATLATLKIQPSEPRDSAVYFCASGHNNEQFFGPGTRLTVL.

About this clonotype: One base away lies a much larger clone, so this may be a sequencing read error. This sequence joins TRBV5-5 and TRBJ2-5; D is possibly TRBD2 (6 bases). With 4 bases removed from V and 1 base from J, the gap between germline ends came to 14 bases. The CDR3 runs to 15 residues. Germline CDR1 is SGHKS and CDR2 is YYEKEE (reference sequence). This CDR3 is CASSHMLGGQETQYF. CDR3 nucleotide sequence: TGTGCCAGCAGCCATATGCTGGGGGGCCAAGAGACCCAGTACTTC.

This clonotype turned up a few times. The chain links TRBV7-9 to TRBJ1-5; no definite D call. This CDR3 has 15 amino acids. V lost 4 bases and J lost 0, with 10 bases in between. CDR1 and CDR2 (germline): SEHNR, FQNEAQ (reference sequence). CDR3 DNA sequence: TGTGCCAGCAGCTGGAACATGGGTAGCAATCAGCCCCAGCATTTT. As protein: CASSWNMGSNQPQHF.

The CDR3 spells CASSRSTYGYTF. CDR3 DNA: TGTGCCAGCAGTCGCAGCACCTATGGCTACACCTTC. V and J are TRBV6-2 or TRBV6-3 and TRBJ1-2; D is undetermined. CDR3 size: 12 residues. The germline CDR1 and CDR2 sequences are MNHEY and SVGEGT. V lost 5 bases to trimming and J lost 4 bases, with 8 bases between them.

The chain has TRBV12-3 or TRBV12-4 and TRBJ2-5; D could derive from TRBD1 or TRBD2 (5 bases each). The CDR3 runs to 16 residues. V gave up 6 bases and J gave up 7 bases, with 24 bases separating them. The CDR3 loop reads CASSDLTPGRAWTQYF. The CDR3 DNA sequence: TGTGCCAGCAGCGATCTTACTCCGGGACGGGCATGGACCCAGTACTTC.

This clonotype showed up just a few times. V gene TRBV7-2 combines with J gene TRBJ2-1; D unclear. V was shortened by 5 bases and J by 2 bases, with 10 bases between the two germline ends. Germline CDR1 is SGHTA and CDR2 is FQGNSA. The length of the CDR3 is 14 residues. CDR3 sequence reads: CASSPRAAYNEQFF. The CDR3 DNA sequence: TGTGCCAGCAGCCCCCGGGCGGCCTACAATGAGCAGTTCTTC.

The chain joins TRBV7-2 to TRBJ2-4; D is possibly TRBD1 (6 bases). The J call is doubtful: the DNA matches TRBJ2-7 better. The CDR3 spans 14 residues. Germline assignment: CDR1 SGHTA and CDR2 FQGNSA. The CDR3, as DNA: TGTGCCAGCAGCCCGGGATTGGGACAAAACGAGCAGTACTTC. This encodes CASSPGLGQNEQYF.

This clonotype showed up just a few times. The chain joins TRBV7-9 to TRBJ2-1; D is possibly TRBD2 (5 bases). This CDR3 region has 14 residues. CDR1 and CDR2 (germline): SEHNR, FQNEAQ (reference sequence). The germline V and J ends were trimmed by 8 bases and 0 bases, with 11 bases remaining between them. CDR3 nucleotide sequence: TGTGCCAGCGCGCGAACTAGCTCCTACAATGAGCAGTTCTTC. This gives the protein CASARTSSYNEQFF.

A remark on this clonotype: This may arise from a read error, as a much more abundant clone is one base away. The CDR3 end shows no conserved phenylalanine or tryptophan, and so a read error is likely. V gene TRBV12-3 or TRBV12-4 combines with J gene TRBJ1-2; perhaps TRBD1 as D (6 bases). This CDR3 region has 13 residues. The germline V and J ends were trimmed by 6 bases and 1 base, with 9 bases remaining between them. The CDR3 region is CASRDRNNYGYTC. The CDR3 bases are TGTGCCAGCAGGGACAGAAATAACTATGGCTACACCTGC.

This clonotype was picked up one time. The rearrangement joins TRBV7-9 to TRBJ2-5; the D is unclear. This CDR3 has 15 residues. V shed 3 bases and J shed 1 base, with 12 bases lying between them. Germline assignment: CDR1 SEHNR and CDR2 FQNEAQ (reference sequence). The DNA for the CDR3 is TGTGCCAGCAGCTTGGGTTCGAATTTCCAAGAGACCCAGTACTTC. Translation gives CASSLGSNFQETQYF.

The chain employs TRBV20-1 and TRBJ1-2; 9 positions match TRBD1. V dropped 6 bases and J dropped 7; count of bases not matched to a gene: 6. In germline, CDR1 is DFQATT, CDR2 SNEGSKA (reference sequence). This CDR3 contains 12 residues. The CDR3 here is CSAPGTGIGYTF. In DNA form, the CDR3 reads TGCAGTGCCCCCGGGACAGGGATTGGCTACACCTTC.

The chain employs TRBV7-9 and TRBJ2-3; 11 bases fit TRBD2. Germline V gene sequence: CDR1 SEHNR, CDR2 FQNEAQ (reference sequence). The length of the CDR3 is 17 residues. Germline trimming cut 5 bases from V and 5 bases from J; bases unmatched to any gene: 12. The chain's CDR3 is CASSPRMTSGVGDTQYF. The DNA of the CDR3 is TGTGCCAGCAGCCCTCGCATGACTAGCGGGGTTGGAGATACGCAGTATTTT.

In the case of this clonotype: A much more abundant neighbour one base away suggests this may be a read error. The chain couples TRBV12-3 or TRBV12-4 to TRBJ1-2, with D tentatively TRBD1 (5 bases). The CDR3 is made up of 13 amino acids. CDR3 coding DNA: TGTGCCAGCGGTTTATCAGGGCTCTACGGCTACACCTTC. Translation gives CASGLSGLYGYTF.

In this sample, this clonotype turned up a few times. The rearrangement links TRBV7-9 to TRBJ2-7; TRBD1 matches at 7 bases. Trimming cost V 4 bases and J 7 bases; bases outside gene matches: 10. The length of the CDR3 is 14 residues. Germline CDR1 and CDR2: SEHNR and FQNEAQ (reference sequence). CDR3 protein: CASSSPGPGQEQYF. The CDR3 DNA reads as TGTGCCAGCAGCTCCCCTGGACCGGGACAGGAGCAGTACTTC.

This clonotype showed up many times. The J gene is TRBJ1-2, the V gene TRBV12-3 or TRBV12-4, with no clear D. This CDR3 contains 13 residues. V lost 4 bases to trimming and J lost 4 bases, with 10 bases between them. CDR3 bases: TGTGCCAGCAGTTCCTCCATCAGCTATGGCTACACCTTC. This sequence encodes CASSSSISYGYTF.

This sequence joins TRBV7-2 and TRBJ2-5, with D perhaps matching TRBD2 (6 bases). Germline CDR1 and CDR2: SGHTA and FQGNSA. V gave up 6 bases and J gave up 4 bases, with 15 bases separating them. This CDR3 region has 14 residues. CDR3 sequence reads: CASRLPGTRETQYF. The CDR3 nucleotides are TGTGCCAGCAGGTTGCCCGGGACTCGAGAGACCCAGTACTTC.

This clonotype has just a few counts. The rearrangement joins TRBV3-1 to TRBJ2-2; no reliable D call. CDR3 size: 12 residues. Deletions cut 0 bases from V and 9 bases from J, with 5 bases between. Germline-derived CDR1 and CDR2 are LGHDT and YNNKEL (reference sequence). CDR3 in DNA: TGTGCCAGCAGCCAAGATGTCAGGGAGCTGTTTTTT. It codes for CASSQDVRELFF. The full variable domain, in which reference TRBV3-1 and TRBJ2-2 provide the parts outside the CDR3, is DTAVSQTPKYLVTQMGNDKSIKCEQNLGHDTMYWYKQDSKKFLKIMFSYNNKELIINETVPNRFSPKSPDKAHLNLHINSLELGDSAVYFCASSQDVRELFFGEGSRLTVL.

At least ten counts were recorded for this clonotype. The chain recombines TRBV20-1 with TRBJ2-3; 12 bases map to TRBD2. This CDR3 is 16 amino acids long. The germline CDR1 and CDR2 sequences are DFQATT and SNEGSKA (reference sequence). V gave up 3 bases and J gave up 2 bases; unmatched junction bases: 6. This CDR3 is CSARGTSGRFTDTQYF. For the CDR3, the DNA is TGCAGTGCTAGGGGGACTAGCGGGCGATTCACAGATACGCAGTATTTT.